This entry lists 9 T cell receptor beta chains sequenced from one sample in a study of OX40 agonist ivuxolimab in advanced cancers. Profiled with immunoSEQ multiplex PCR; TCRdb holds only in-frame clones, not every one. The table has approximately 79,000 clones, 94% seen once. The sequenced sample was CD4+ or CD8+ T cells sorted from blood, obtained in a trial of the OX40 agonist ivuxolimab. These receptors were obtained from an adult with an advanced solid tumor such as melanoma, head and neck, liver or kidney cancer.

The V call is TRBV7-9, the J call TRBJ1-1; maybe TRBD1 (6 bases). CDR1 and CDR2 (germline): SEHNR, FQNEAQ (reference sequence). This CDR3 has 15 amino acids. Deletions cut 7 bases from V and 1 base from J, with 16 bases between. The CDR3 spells CASIPGGWTNTEAFF. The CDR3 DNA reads TGTGCCAGCATCCCGGGGGGCTGGACGAACACTGAAGCTTTCTTT.

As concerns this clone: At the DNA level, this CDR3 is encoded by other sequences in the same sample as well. CDR3 DNA sequence: TGTGCCAGCAGTTATGGAGAGACCCAGTACTTC. This gives the protein CASSYGETQYF. The genes are TRBV6-5 and TRBJ2-5; D remains ambiguous. Germline lookup yields CDR1 MNHEY and CDR2 SVGAGI. The CDR3 extends over 11 amino acids. The V end was cut by 3 bases, the J end by 4 bases, with 3 bases between.

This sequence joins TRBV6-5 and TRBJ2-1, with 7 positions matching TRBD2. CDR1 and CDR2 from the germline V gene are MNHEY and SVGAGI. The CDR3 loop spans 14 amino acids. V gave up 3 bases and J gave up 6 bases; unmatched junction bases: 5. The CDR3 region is CASSYTSDGNEQFF. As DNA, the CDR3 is TGTGCCAGCAGTTATACTAGCGATGGCAATGAGCAGTTCTTC.

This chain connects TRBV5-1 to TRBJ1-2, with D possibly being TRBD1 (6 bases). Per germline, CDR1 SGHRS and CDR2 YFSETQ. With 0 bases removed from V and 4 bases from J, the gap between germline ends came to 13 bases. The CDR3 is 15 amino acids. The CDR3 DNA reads TGCGCCAGCAGCTTGGTACAGGGAGGGAGCTATGGCTACACCTTC. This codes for CASSLVQGGSYGYTF.

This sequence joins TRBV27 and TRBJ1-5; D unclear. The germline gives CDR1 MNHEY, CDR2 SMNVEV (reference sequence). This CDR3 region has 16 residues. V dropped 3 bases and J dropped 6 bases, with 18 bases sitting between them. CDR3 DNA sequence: TGTGCCAGCAGTTTGATCGGCGTAGAGTCGGGTCAGCCCCAGCATTTT. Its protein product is CASSLIGVESGQPQHF.

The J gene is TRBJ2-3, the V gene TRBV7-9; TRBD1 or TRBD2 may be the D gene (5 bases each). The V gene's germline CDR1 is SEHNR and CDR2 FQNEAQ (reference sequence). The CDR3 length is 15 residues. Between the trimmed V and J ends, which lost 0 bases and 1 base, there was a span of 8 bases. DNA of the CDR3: TGTGCCAGCAGCTTAGCAGGGACCGGCACAGATACGCAGTATTTT. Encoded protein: CASSLAGTGTDTQYF. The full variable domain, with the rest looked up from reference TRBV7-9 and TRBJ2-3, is DTGVSQNPRHKITKRGQNVTFRCDPISEHNRLYWYRQTLGQGPEFLTYFQNEAQLEKSRLLSDRFSAERPKGSFSTLEIQRTEQGDSAMYLCASSLAGTGTDTQYFGPGTRLTVL.

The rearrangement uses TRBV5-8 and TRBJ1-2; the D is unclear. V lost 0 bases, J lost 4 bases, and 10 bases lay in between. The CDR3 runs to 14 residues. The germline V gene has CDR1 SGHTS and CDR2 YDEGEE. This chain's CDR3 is CASSLDGPSYGYTF. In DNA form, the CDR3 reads TGTGCCAGCAGCTTGGACGGACCGAGCTATGGCTACACCTTC.

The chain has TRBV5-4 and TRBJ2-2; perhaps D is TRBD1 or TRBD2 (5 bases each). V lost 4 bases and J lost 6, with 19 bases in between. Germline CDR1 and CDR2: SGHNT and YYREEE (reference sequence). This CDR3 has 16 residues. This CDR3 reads CASSPSGPPLPGELFF. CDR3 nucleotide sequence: TGTGCCAGCAGCCCCTCGGGACCCCCTCTCCCCGGGGAGCTGTTTTTT.

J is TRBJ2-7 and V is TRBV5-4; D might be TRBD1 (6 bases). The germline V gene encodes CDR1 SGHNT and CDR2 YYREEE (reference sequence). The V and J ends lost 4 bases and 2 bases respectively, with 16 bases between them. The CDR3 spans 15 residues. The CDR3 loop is CASSPWNRETYEQYF. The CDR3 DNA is TGTGCCAGCAGCCCCTGGAACAGGGAAACCTACGAGCAGTACTTC.